This T cell receptor beta chain was identified during a study of tumor-infiltrating lymphocytes in primary liver carcinoma. J lost 9 bases, V lost 10 bases, and 10 bases had no gene match. The CDR3 consists of 13 residues. Germline CDR1 and CDR2: MDHEN and SYDVKM. From 500 ng of total RNA, TCR beta-specific cDNA was reverse-transcribed using a constant-region primer. Three rounds of nested multiplex PCR with slightly modified ARM-PCR produced TCR beta libraries. Primers for the first two PCR rounds were TRBV1-TRBV30 forward primers and a C-beta reverse primer (around 10 cycles per round). Each CDR3 protein gets one entry after TCRdb re-called the multiplex PCR reads with MiXCR. The data show tens of thousands of distinct CDR3 sequences, almost 80% seen once. Taking about 18-30 mg of unsorted bulk tissue, the authors co-extracted RNA and DNA.

The sequenced sample was liver tumor tissue from sampling region 1. Subset defined: tumor region T1, superior pole. The clonotype originates from a woman in her 30s with primary liver carcinoma and hepatitis B virus infection. The rearrangement uses TRBV28 and TRBJ2-2, with 8 bases identical to TRBD2. Here the CDR3 DNA reads TGTGCCATAAGTTTGAGCGGGAGCTGGGAGCTGTTTTTT. It is translated as CAISLSGSWELFF.